Listed here are 8 T cell receptor beta chains from one sample, sequenced in a study of identical twins. TCRdb passed the 5' RACE reads through MiXCR, listing each CDR3 protein once. The sample has more than 650,000 distinct CDR3 sequences, roughly 6.2% seen once. Sequences were obtained from naive T cells sorted from blood. Every receptor here comes from a man aged 18 to 30 in good health.

The chain is built from TRBV5-1 and TRBJ2-1, with 15 positions matching TRBD2. Germline V lookup: CDR1 SGHRS, CDR2 YFSETQ. The CDR3 has 16 residues. Germline trimming cut 5 bases from V and 5 bases from J; bases unmatched to any gene: 5. The CDR3 reads CASRPGLAGGNNEQFF. As DNA, the CDR3 is TGCGCCAGCAGGCCGGGACTAGCGGGGGGAAACAATGAGCAGTTCTTC.

A word on this clonotype: This could be a read error, since a much larger clone is one nucleotide away. The V gene is TRBV5-5, the J gene TRBJ2-1, with D tentatively TRBD1 (6 bases). V was pared by 2 bases and J by 3 bases, with 12 bases between. This CDR3 spans 15 amino acids. Germline V gene data show CDR1 as SGHKS and CDR2 as YYEKEE (reference sequence). This chain's CDR3 is CASSFDRPNYNEQFF. The CDR3, as DNA: TGTGCCAGCAGCTTTGACAGGCCGAACTACAATGAGCAGTTCTTC.

The chain links TRBV10-2 to TRBJ2-7, with 8 bases matching TRBD1. There are 16 residues in the CDR3. The junction had 11 bases not matched to a gene; V was cut back by 3 bases and J by 4 bases. Germline CDR1 reads WSHSY; CDR2 reads SAAADI. The CDR3, as DNA: TGCGCCAGCAGTGAAGGCTCAGCAGGGGGCTTATACGAGCAGTACTTC. Its protein product is CASSEGSAGGLYEQYF.

This clonotype showed up many times. This chain links TRBV28 with TRBJ1-2; tentative D call: TRBD1 (6 bases). Germline V gene sequence: CDR1 MDHEN, CDR2 SYDVKM. The CDR3 is made up of 16 amino acids. Between the trimmed V and J ends, which lost 6 bases and 6 bases, there was a span of 23 bases. CDR3 amino acids: CASSTHFPDRPHGYTF. DNA for the CDR3: TGTGCCAGCAGCACTCATTTCCCCGACAGGCCCCATGGCTACACCTTC.

This clonotype occurred many times. V usage is TRBV20-1 and J usage is TRBJ2-1; TRBD2 is a possible D gene (5 bases). The CDR3 is made up of 14 amino acids. Trimming shortened V by 3 bases and J by 9 bases, and 18 bases separated the two germline ends. Germline V gene sequence: CDR1 DFQATT, CDR2 SNEGSKA (reference sequence). The CDR3: CSARETRMDFEQFF. The CDR3 coding sequence is TGCAGTGCTAGGGAAACTAGGATGGATTTTGAGCAGTTCTTC.

In its sample, this clonotype was seen a few times. This sequence joins TRBV30 and TRBJ1-2; D may be TRBD1 (6 bases). This CDR3 spans 13 amino acids. Looked up from germline, CDR1 is GTSNPN and CDR2 is SVGIG (reference sequence). Trimming took 2 bases from V and 6 from J, leaving 13 bases between them. The CDR3 here is CAWSTTGADGYTF. The DNA for the CDR3 is TGTGCCTGGAGTACGACAGGAGCGGATGGCTACACCTTC. Full variable domain (missing parts from reference TRBV30 and TRBJ1-2): SQTIHQWPATLVQPVGSPLSLECTVEGTSNPNLYWYRQAAGRGLQLLFYSVGIGQISSEVPQNLSASRPQDRQFILSSKKLLLSDSGFYLCAWSTTGADGYTFGSGTRLTVV.

This clonotype was recorded a few times. The CDR3 DNA sequence: TGTGCCAGCAGTCTGACTAGCGGGAGTAGAAACATTCAGTACTTC. This translates into CASSLTSGSRNIQYF. The chain couples TRBV12-3 or TRBV12-4 to TRBJ2-4; TRBD2 aligns across 12 bases. J lost 6 bases, V lost 5 bases, and 5 bases had no gene match. CDR3 length equals 15 residues.

This clonotype was observed at least ten times. The chain uses TRBV27 and TRBJ2-7; TRBD2 matches at 8 bases. Germline lookup yields CDR1 MNHEY and CDR2 SMNVEV (reference sequence). The CDR3 is 18 residues long. J was trimmed by 3 bases and V by 5 bases; bases with no gene match: 18. CDR3 bases: TGTGCCAGCAGTCCTGAGGGGCTTAGAGGCGGGAGGAACTACGAGCAGTACTTC. This encodes CASSPEGLRGGRNYEQYF.